Sequencing of this TCR beta chain was carried out in a study of shared clonotypes between healthy human individuals. Study details: CD4 naive and memory got three plates each, CD8 naive two, CD8 memory one. Study-wide points: Compared with clonotypes that all four donors shared, non-shared clonotypes had lower generation probabilities.

With respect to this clone: Antigen unknown.

Assay runs were performed at deep level. The data were produced by immunoSEQ multiplex PCR, yet TCRdb's version contains in-frame clones alone and is incomplete. The repertoire holds 650,000 to 800,000 clones, with about two thirds as singletons. Trimming cost V 8 bases and J 8 bases; bases outside gene matches: 9. Per the germline V gene, CDR1 is SGHAT and CDR2 is FQNNGV. The CDR3 loop spans 13 amino acids. Sequencing was done on a sample of memory CD4+ T cells sorted from blood. Subset: CD45RA-negative fraction. The chain employs TRBV11-2 and TRBJ2-1; 7 nucleotides agree with TRBD2. The receptor comes from a woman aged 30 to 39 in good health. CDR3 region: CASRAGVSYEQFF. CDR3 nucleotides: TGTGCCAGCCGTGCGGGAGTCAGCTATGAGCAGTTCTTC.